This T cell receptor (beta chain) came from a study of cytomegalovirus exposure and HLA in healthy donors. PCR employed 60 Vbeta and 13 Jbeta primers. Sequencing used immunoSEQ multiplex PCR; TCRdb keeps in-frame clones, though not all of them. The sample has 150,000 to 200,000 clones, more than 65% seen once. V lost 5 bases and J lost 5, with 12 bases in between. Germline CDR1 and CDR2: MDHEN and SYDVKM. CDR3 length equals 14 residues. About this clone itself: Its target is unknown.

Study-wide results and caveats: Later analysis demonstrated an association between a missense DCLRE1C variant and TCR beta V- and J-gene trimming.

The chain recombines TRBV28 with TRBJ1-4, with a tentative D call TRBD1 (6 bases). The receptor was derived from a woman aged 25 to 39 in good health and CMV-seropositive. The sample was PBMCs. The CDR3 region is CASSPQGLNEKLFF. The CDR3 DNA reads TGTGCCAGCAGTCCACAGGGCTTGAATGAAAAACTGTTTTTT.